Below are 20 T cell receptor beta chains sequenced from a single sample in a study of T cells in Graves' hyperthyroidism and ophthalmopathy. RNA transcripts yielded amplified TCR beta CDR3 regions. The HTBI primer set drove a first-round RT-PCR of the TCR CDR3. Each CDR3 protein gets one entry after TCRdb re-called the multiplex PCR reads with MiXCR. The table shows roughly 600,000 distinct CDR3 sequences, with approximately 15% occurring only once. The sequenced sample was blood. The receptors shown here come from a woman between 45 and 65 years old with Graves' ophthalmopathy.

This clonotype was counted at least ten times. The chain joins TRBV13 to TRBJ2-5, with D possibly being TRBD1 (5 bases). The ends were cut back, 0 bases at V and 3 bases at J, with 20 bases in the middle. This CDR3 has 18 residues. CDR1 PRHDT and CDR2 FYEKMQ come from the germline V gene (reference sequence). CDR3 in amino acids: CASSLGTANIEREETQYF. DNA for the CDR3: TGTGCCAGCAGCTTAGGGACAGCAAATATAGAAAGGGAAGAGACCCAGTACTTC.

This clonotype occurred many times. The chain links TRBV12-3 or TRBV12-4 to TRBJ1-1, with TRBD1 identical over 7 bases. The CDR3 sequence is 15 residues long. The V segment lost 4 bases and the J segment 0 bases; nucleotides outside the gene matches: 5. In DNA form, the CDR3 reads TGTGCCAGCAGTTATACAGGGGCTGTGAACACTGAAGCTTTCTTT. Translating gives CASSYTGAVNTEAFF.

This clonotype was seen many times. The chain carries TRBV10-3 and TRBJ2-7; 9 bases are a match to TRBD1. The CDR3 sequence is 14 residues long. V shed 10 bases and J 4 bases; nucleotides not matched to a gene: 11. The germline CDR1 and CDR2 sequences are ENHRY and SYGVKD. CDR3 nucleotides: TGTGCCACGCTAAGGACAGGGGCAGGGTACGAGCAGTACTTC. It specifies CATLRTGAGYEQYF.

Concerning this clonotype itself: With a much larger clone just one base away, this may be a read error. The chain couples TRBV28 to TRBJ2-1, with D maybe TRBD2 (5 bases). Germline CDR1 and CDR2: MDHEN and SYDVKM. The CDR3 runs 15 residues. The germline V and J ends were trimmed by 5 bases and 4 bases, with 15 bases remaining between them. This CDR3 is CASSGLERIYNEQFF. The CDR3 DNA sequence: TGTGCCAGCAGTGGGTTGGAGCGGATATACAATGAGCAGTTCTTC.

The rearrangement links TRBV6-2 or TRBV6-3 to TRBJ2-2; D possibly corresponds to TRBD2 (5 bases). The CDR3 is 16 residues long. Germline V gene sequence: CDR1 MNHEY, CDR2 SVGEGT. V was clipped by 5 bases and J by 7 bases, with 20 bases between them. This chain's CDR3 is CASSTLHRLAGGELFF. CDR3 bases: TGTGCCAGCAGTACCCTCCATAGGCTAGCTGGCGGGGAGCTGTTTTTT.

This clonotype was seen ten or more times. This chain links TRBV7-2 with TRBJ2-7, with 7 bases matching TRBD1. CDR3 length equals 14 residues. Germline CDR1 is SGHTA and CDR2 is FQGNSA. The ends lost 5 bases at V and 2 bases at J; junction bases unmatched: 6. The CDR3 reads CASSGNRGPYEQYF. In DNA, the CDR3 is TGTGCCAGCAGCGGGAACAGGGGTCCCTACGAGCAGTACTTC.

This chain joins TRBV6-2 or TRBV6-3 and TRBJ2-2; possible D gene TRBD2, 6 bases. CDR1 MNHEY and CDR2 SVGEGT come from the germline V gene. V was clipped by 7 bases and J by 1 base, with 16 bases between them. The CDR3 extends over 16 amino acids. The DNA for the CDR3 is TGTGCCAGCACCCCCGCCGGGCGGGAGAACACCGGGGAGCTGTTTTTT. Translation gives CASTPAGRENTGELFF.

This clonotype was recorded at least ten times. Here the CDR3 reads CAGRGGLGTDTQYF. For the CDR3, the DNA is TGTGCCGGCCGTGGAGGGTTGGGCACAGATACGCAGTATTTT. V and J are TRBV28 and TRBJ2-3; a weak D match, TRBD2 (6 bases). The CDR3 has 14 amino acids. Germline V gives CDR1 MDHEN, CDR2 SYDVKM. Trimming took 11 bases from V and 1 from J, leaving 16 bases between them.

This clonotype occurred many times. The chain links TRBV12-3 or TRBV12-4 to TRBJ2-2; TRBD1 agrees at 8 bases. The CDR3 extends over 16 amino acids. V gave up 5 bases and J gave up 5 bases; unmatched junction bases: 10. CDR3 sequence (DNA): TGTGCCAGCAGTAAGGGACAGGCAATGTTAACCGGGGAGCTGTTTTTT. Its protein product is CASSKGQAMLTGELFF.

The chain employs TRBV6-2 or TRBV6-3 and TRBJ1-5, with D possibly being TRBD1 (6 bases). V lost 5 bases to trimming and J lost 6 bases, with 11 bases between them. CDR1 and CDR2 from the germline V gene are MNHEY and SVGEGT. This CDR3 region has 13 residues. DNA of the CDR3: TGTGCCAGCAGTACCCTGGGGGCTCAGCCCCAGCATTTT. This codes for CASSTLGAQPQHF.

This clonotype was picked up many times. V usage is TRBV7-9 and J usage is TRBJ2-7, with a tentative D call TRBD1 (6 bases). V shed 2 bases and J shed 0 bases, with 14 bases lying between them. From germline, CDR1 is SEHNR and CDR2 FQNEAQ (reference sequence). This CDR3 is 16 amino acids long. As DNA, the CDR3 is TGTGCCAGCAGCTTATTATGGCAGGGGATCTCCTACGAGCAGTACTTC. Protein: CASSLLWQGISYEQYF.

J is TRBJ2-3 and V is TRBV20-1; 9 nucleotides agree with TRBD2. Germline assignment: CDR1 DFQATT and CDR2 SNEGSKA (reference sequence). CDR3 length: 13 amino acids. V lost 3 bases to trimming and J lost 5 bases; unmatched junction nucleotides: 3. The CDR3 here is CSASLLAGDTQYF. As DNA, the CDR3 is TGCAGTGCTAGCTTACTAGCGGGAGATACGCAGTATTTT.

This chain joins TRBV6-2 or TRBV6-3 and TRBJ1-2; 9 bases line up with TRBD1. Trimming took 5 bases from V and 8 from J; bases not matched to a gene: 6. The CDR3 runs to 13 residues. Germline-derived CDR1 and CDR2 are MNHEY and SVGEGT. CDR3 in amino acids: CASSGDRDRGYTF. The CDR3 DNA follows: TGTGCCAGCAGTGGGGACAGGGATAGAGGCTACACCTTC.

V is TRBV5-8 and J is TRBJ1-2; TRBD1 might be the D (6 bases). Germline CDR1 SGHTS, CDR2 YDEGEE. V lost 0 bases, J lost 14 bases, and 14 bases lay in between. The CDR3 loop spans 12 amino acids. DNA for the CDR3: TGTGCCAGCAGCTTGGGGGGGACATTCGGTACCTTC. Protein: CASSLGGTFGTF.

The table lists this clonotype with many counts. This chain uses TRBV6-1 with TRBJ1-5; TRBD1 matches at 9 bases. Germline-derived CDR1 and CDR2 are MNHNS and SASEGT. The CDR3 runs to 19 residues. Unmatched junction bases numbered 19, after V lost 4 bases and J lost 6 bases. The CDR3 is CASSVTLGTGNSNGQPQHF. CDR3 DNA sequence: TGTGCCAGCAGTGTAACATTGGGGACAGGGAATAGTAACGGTCAGCCCCAGCATTTT.

In its sample, this clonotype was seen a few times. The chain uses TRBV24-1 and TRBJ2-1; D unclear. CDR3 length equals 14 residues. V gave up 7 bases and J gave up 3 bases, with 12 bases separating them. Per germline, CDR1 KGHDR and CDR2 SFDVKD. The CDR3 spells CATSHFGNYNEQFF. The CDR3 coding sequence is TGTGCCACCAGCCATTTTGGCAACTACAATGAGCAGTTCTTC.

This clonotype was detected a few times. This rearrangement joins TRBV4-2 to TRBJ2-5; 8 bases map to TRBD1. The V segment lost 4 bases and the J segment 5 bases; nucleotides outside the gene matches: 12. The CDR3 length is 16 residues. The germline V gene encodes CDR1 LGHNA and CDR2 YNFKEQ. The CDR3 is CASSPGPGGAGETQYF. CDR3 bases: TGTGCCAGCAGCCCGGGCCCAGGGGGCGCGGGGGAGACCCAGTACTTC.

This clonotype was counted a few times. The rearrangement joins TRBV7-9 to TRBJ2-7; no clear D. The CDR3 length is 13 residues. V lost 3 bases and J 5 bases, leaving 11 bases between the germline ends. CDR1 is SEHNR and CDR2 is FQNEAQ in the germline V gene (reference sequence). The CDR3 protein is CASSFSGIHEQYF. The CDR3 nucleotides are TGTGCCAGCAGCTTTTCTGGGATCCACGAGCAGTACTTC.

This clonotype came up many times. The V gene is TRBV28, the J gene TRBJ2-7; D ambiguous. V was clipped by 3 bases and J by 4 bases, with 22 bases between them. The CDR3 sequence is 17 residues long. Germline V CDR1 and CDR2: MDHEN, SYDVKM. The CDR3, as DNA: TGTGCCAGCAGTTTTGATCCGGGCAGCCCCTCCCCTTACGAGCAGTACTTC. Translated: CASSFDPGSPSPYEQYF.

This clonotype was observed once. A much larger clone sits a single nucleotide away, making a read error possible. CDR3: CAISESTIRGTEALF. The CDR3 region has the DNA TGTGCCATCAGTGAGTCAACCATAAGAGGGACTGAAGCTCTCTTT. V gene TRBV10-3 combines with J gene TRBJ1-1; possibly TRBD1 for D (5 bases). CDR1 is ENHRY, CDR2 SYGVKD, per germline. The CDR3 spans 15 residues.